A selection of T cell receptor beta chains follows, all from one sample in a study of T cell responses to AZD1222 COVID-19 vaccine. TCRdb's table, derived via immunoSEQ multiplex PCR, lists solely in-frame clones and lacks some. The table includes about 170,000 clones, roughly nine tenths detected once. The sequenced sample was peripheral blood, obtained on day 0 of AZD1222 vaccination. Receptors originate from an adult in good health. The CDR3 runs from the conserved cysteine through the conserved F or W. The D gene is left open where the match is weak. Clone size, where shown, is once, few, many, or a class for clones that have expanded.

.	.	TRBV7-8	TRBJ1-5	CASSLDPRQGRQEGPQHF	TGTGCCAGCAGCTTAGACCCCCGCCAGGGACGGCAAGAAGGGCCCCAGCATTTT
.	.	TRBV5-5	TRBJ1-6	CASSYEEGLQYSPLHF	TGTGCCAGCAGCTATGAGGAGGGGCTTCAATATTCACCCCTCCACTTT
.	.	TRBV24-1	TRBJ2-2	CATSDFTGELFF	TGTGCCACCAGTGATTTCACCGGGGAGCTGTTTTTT
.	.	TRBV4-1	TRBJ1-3	CASSQVGPQGNTIYF	TGCGCCAGCAGCCAAGTGGGGCCCCAAGGAAACACCATATATTTT
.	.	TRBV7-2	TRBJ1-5	CASSPRGNQPQHF	TGTGCCAGCAGCCCCAGGGGCAATCAGCCCCAGCATTTT
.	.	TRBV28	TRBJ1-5	CASSLFGNQPQHF	TGTGCCAGCAGTTTATTTGGCAATCAGCCCCAGCATTTT
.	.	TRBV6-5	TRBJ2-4	CASSYSQGTKNIQYF	TGTGCCAGCAGTTACTCTCAGGGGACCAAAAACATTCAGTACTTC
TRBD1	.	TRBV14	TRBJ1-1	CASSFGTVEAFF	TGTGCCAGCAGCTTCGGGACAGTTGAAGCTTTCTTT
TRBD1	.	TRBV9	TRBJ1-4	CASSTGVGEKLFF	TGTGCCAGTTCAACAGGGGTTGGTGAAAAACTGTTTTTT
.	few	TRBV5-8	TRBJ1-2	CASSLGAGLNYGYTF	TGTGCCAGCAGCTTGGGCGCGGGGCTCAACTATGGCTACACCTTC
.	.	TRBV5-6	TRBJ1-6	CASRHESRSSYNSPLHF	TGTGCCAGCAGACATGAATCCCGAAGCTCCTATAATTCACCCCTCCACTTT
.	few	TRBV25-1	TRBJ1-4	CASSEVYGFGEKLFF	TGTGCCAGCAGTGAAGTTTACGGGTTTGGGGAAAAACTGTTTTTT
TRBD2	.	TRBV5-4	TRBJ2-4	CASSRGLAGVIAKNIQYF	TGTGCCAGCAGCAGGGGACTAGCGGGGGTTATAGCCAAAAACATTCAGTACTTC
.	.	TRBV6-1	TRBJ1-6	CASSETFTPSPLHF	TGTGCCAGCAGTGAAACGTTCACCCCTAGTCCCCTCCACTTT
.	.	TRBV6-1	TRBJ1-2	CASSEGLGKKPANYGYTF	TGTGCCAGCAGTGAAGGCTTAGGGAAAAAGCCGGCTAACTATGGCTACACCTTC
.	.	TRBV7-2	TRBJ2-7	CASSLSSRTYEQYF	TGTGCCAGCAGCTTATCTTCGCGTACCTACGAGCAGTACTTC
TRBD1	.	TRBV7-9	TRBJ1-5	CASSSGTGNQPQHF	TGTGCCAGCAGCTCCGGGACAGGTAATCAGCCCCAGCATTTT
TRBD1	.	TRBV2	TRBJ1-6	CASSGTGSSYNSPLHF	TGTGCCAGCAGCGGGACAGGGAGCTCCTATAATTCACCCCTCCACTTT
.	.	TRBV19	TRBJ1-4	CASSIGVETNEKLFF	TGTGCCAGTAGTATCGGGGTCGAAACTAATGAAAAACTGTTTTTT
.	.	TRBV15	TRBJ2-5	CATSRHQRAQETQYF	TGTGCCACCAGCAGACACCAGCGGGCCCAAGAGACCCAGTACTTC
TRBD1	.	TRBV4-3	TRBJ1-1	CASSPGQGAEAFF	TGCGCCAGCAGCCCGGGACAGGGGGCTGAAGCTTTCTTT
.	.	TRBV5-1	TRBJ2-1	CASSLSQVENEQFF	TGCGCCAGCAGCTTGTCCCAGGTCGAGAATGAGCAGTTCTTC
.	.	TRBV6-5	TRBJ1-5	CASSQRGNQPQHF	TGTGCCAGCAGCCAAAGAGGGAATCAGCCCCAGCATTTT
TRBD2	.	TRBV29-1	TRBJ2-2	CSVLDSGEFGELFF	TGCAGCGTTCTGGATAGCGGGGAATTCGGGGAGCTGTTTTTT
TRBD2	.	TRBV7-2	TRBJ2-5	CASSAPRGTSGGLETQYF	TGTGCCAGCAGCGCCCCCCGCGGGACTAGCGGGGGGTTGGAGACCCAGTACTTC
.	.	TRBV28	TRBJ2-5	CASRIRTDQETQYF	TGTGCCAGCAGAATAAGGACAGATCAAGAGACCCAGTACTTC
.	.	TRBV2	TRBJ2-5	CASSDWAKRTPGQETQYF	TGTGCCAGCAGTGATTGGGCGAAAAGGACCCCGGGTCAAGAGACCCAGTACTTC
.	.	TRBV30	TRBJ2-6	CAWNLGYSSGANVLTF	TGTGCCTGGAATTTAGGGTATAGTTCTGGGGCCAACGTCCTGACTTTC
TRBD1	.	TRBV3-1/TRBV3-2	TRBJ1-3	CASSRPGQVRSGNTIYF	TGTGCCAGCAGCCGACCGGGACAGGTTCGCTCTGGAAACACCATATATTTT
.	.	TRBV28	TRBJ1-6	CASSLFGSPLHF	TGTGCCAGCAGTTTATTTGGTTCACCCCTCCACTTT
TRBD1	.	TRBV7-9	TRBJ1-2	CASSLAAGQQNYGYTF	TGTGCCAGCAGCTTGGCCGCGGGACAGCAAAACTATGGCTACACCTTC
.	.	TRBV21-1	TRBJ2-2	CASSKVGRRGRRGTGELFF	TGTGCCAGCAGCAAAGTGGGGCGGAGGGGGCGAAGAGGCACCGGGGAGCTGTTTTTT
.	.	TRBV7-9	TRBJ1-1	CASSLHSPSHTEAFF	TGTGCCAGCAGCTTGCACAGCCCTTCTCACACTGAAGCTTTCTTT
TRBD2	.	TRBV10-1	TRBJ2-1	CASSVFSSGDSYNEQFF	TGCGCCAGCTCTGTGTTTTCTAGCGGGGACTCCTACAATGAGCAGTTCTTC
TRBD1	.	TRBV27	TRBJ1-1	CASRQGATEAFF	TGTGCCAGCCGCCAGGGGGCCACTGAAGCTTTCTTT
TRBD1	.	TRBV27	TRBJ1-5	CASSLSGGGQPQHF	TGTGCCAGCAGTTTGTCAGGGGGCGGTCAGCCCCAGCATTTT
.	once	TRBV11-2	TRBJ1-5	CASSSGGQPQHF	TGTGCCAGCAGCTCCGGGGGTCAGCCCCAGCATTTT
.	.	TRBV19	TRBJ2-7	CASSPRLVSSYEQYF	TGTGCCAGTAGTCCCCGTCTCGTCAGCTCCTACGAGCAGTACTTC
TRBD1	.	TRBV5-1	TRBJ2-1	CASSYRGYNEQFF	TGCGCCAGCAGTTACAGGGGATACAATGAGCAGTTCTTC
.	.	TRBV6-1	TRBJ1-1	CASSEQGSLANTEAFF	TGTGCCAGCAGTGAACAGGGCAGCCTGGCAAACACTGAAGCTTTCTTT
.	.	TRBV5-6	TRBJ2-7	CASSPSGHYEQYF	TGTGCCAGCAGCCCCAGTGGCCACTACGAGCAGTACTTC
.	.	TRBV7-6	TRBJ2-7	CASSLGQTTEQYF	TGTGCCAGCAGCTTAGGACAGACGACCGAGCAGTACTTC
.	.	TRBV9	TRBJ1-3	CASSEGGTGNTIYF	TGTGCCAGCAGCGAGGGGGGTACGGGAAACACCATATATTTT
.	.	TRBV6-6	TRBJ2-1	CASSYSQGKDNEQFF	TGTGCCAGCAGTTACTCGCAGGGGAAGGACAATGAGCAGTTCTTC
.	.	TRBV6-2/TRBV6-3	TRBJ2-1	CASSQGGEQFF	TGTGCCAGCAGTCAGGGTGGTGAGCAGTTCTTC
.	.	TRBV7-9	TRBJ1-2	CATRGYTF	TGTGCCACCAGAGGCTACACCTTC
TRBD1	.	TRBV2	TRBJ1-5	CASSEDRTNQPQHF	TGTGCCAGCAGTGAGGACAGGACGAATCAGCCCCAGCATTTT
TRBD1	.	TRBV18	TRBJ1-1	CASSPGQTNTEAFF	TGTGCCAGCTCCCCGGGACAGACCAACACTGAAGCTTTCTTT
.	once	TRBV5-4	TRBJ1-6	CASSRGQTNSPLHF	TGTGCCAGCAGCCGCGGACAGACTAATTCACCCCTCCACTTT
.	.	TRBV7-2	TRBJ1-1	CASSLITTGSGTEAFF	TGTGCCAGCAGCTTAATCACAACAGGGTCTGGCACTGAAGCTTTCTTT
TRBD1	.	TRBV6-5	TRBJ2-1	CASSYSLGQGNNEQFF	TGTGCCAGCAGTTACTCTTTGGGACAGGGTAACAATGAGCAGTTCTTC
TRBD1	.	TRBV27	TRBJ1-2	CASSLQGESYGYTF	TGTGCCAGCAGTCTACAGGGGGAGTCCTATGGCTACACCTTC
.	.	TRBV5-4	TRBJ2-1	CASSPTRYNEQFF	TGTGCCAGCAGCCCTACTCGTTACAATGAGCAGTTCTTC
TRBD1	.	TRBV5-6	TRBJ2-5	CASSGGQGRETQYF	TGTGCCAGCAGTGGTGGACAGGGCCGCGAGACCCAGTACTTC
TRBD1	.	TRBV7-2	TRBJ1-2	CASSLRDSSYYGYTF	TGTGCCAGCAGCTTAAGGGACAGTTCCTACTATGGCTACACCTTC
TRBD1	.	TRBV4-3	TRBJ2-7	CASSQTGTGFYEQYF	TGCGCCAGCAGCCAGACCGGGACAGGGTTCTACGAGCAGTACTTC
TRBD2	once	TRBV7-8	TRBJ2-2	CASSLERAGGNTGELFF	TGTGCCAGCAGCTTAGAGCGAGCGGGGGGGAACACCGGGGAGCTGTTTTTT